This passage covers 22 T cell receptor beta chains from one sample sequenced in a study of T cells expressing NK-cell markers. Reanalyzing the 5' RACE reads, TCRdb keeps one entry per CDR3 protein, without DNA. There are 500,000 to 700,000 distinct CDR3 sequences in the sample, with roughly 3.5% held by the top ten. Sequenced input: blood T cells: a sorted CD56 or NKG2C T cell subset, CD4+ or CD8+ T cells, or bulk PBMC T cells (not recorded which). These receptors originate from a man aged 18-30 years in good health.

The V and J genes are TRBV24-1 and TRBJ2-1; TCRdb's assignment of TRBD2 cannot be checked, as there is no DNA. The V gene's germline CDR1 is KGHDR and CDR2 SFDVKD. The CDR3 runs to 16 residues. The CDR3 loop reads CATSDSGTSEINEQFF.

The chain's CDR3 is CASPNGAGDGYTF. The V call is TRBV7-9, the J call TRBJ1-2; TCRdb designates TRBD1, a call that cannot be tested without DNA. Germline V gene data show CDR1 as SEHNR and CDR2 as FQNEAQ (reference sequence). The CDR3 totals 13 residues.

J is TRBJ2-5 and V is TRBV9; TCRdb gives TRBD2 as the D gene, but with no DNA this cannot be confirmed. Germline CDR1 and CDR2: SGDLS and YYNGEE. The CDR3 extends over 15 amino acids. CDR3 sequence: CASSTTSRREETQYF.

This chain links TRBV18 with TRBJ1-1; TCRdb's D call of TRBD1 is untestable without DNA. Germline CDR1 and CDR2: KGHSH and LQKENI. The CDR3 runs to 20 residues. CDR3 residues: CASSPLFQGATSNRGTEAFF. Looking up the rest from reference TRBV18 and TRBJ1-1 gives the full variable domain: NAGVMQNPRHLVRRRGQEARLRCSPMKGHSHVYWYRQLPEEGLKFMVYLQKENIIDESGMPKERFSAEFPKEGPSILRIQQVVRGDSAAYFCASSPLFQGATSNRGTEAFFGQGTRLTVV.

V is TRBV12-3 or TRBV12-4 and J is TRBJ2-3; absent DNA, TCRdb's TRBD1 call cannot be checked. This CDR3 has 15 residues. The CDR3 reads CASSFSAGATDTQYF.

This sequence joins TRBV10-2 and TRBJ1-4; there is no DNA to check the TCRdb D call of TRBD1. The CDR3 is 15 residues long. Germline CDR1 is WSHSY and CDR2 is SAAADI. This CDR3 is CASMGWGQLNEKLFF.

The genes are TRBV21-1 and TRBJ2-5; the TCRdb call, TRBD1, lacks DNA for checking. TRBV21-1 constitutes a pseudogene. The CDR3 consists of 13 residues. This CDR3 reads CASSKRGQETQYF.

V usage is TRBV6-5 and J usage is TRBJ2-1; with no DNA, the TCRdb D assignment of TRBD1 cannot be verified. The CDR3 has 11 amino acids. Germline V gene sequence: CDR1 MNHEY, CDR2 SVGAGI. The CDR3 sequence: CASSWDGEQFF.

The J gene is TRBJ2-2, the V gene TRBV15; TCRdb calls TRBD2, which cannot be checked without DNA. This CDR3 spans 17 amino acids. Germline CDR1 reads LNHNV; CDR2 reads YYDKDF (reference sequence). CDR3 region: CATSPGPGLANTGELFF.

The rearrangement joins TRBV29-1 to TRBJ1-1; without DNA, the TCRdb call of TRBD1 cannot be checked. This CDR3 is built from 14 residues. Germline assignment: CDR1 SQVTM and CDR2 ANQGSEA. The CDR3 region is CSVEVGGRDTEAFF.

The V call is TRBV3-1, the J call TRBJ2-1; absent DNA, TCRdb's TRBD1 call cannot be checked. CDR3 length equals 17 residues. Looked up from germline, CDR1 is LGHDT and CDR2 is YNNKEL (reference sequence). The CDR3 protein is CASSPPILSTSYNEQFF.

This rearrangement joins TRBV7-9 to TRBJ2-1; TCRdb indicates TRBD1, and absent DNA this call remains unverified. This CDR3 comprises 13 residues. Germline values: CDR1 SEHNR, CDR2 FQNEAQ (reference sequence). CDR3 loop: CASSSQGLYEQFF.

The V call is TRBV12-3 or TRBV12-4, the J call TRBJ1-2; TCRdb names TRBD1, which stays unverified in the absence of DNA. The CDR3 is 14 amino acids. CDR3 amino acids: CASSFGDRDYGYTF.

This chain connects TRBV7-8 to TRBJ1-1. Looked up from germline, CDR1 is SGHVS and CDR2 is FQNEAQ. The CDR3 covers 16 residues. This CDR3 reads CASSLVGLTMNTEAFF.

V usage is TRBV6-2 or TRBV6-3 and J usage is TRBJ1-5; TCRdb selects TRBD1, and the lack of DNA leaves this call unchecked. The length of the CDR3 is 13 residues. Germline CDR1 MNHEY, CDR2 SVGEGT. This CDR3 reads CASRDRGLGPQHF.

This chain uses TRBV6-5 with TRBJ2-5; the TCRdb call, TRBD1, lacks DNA for checking. Germline-derived CDR1 and CDR2 are MNHEY and SVGAGI. The CDR3 is 15 residues long. The CDR3 spells CASSLGQGGVETQYF.

J is TRBJ1-5 and V is TRBV5-6; no DNA is available, so the TRBD1 call from TCRdb remains unchecked. CDR1 is SGHDT and CDR2 is YYEEEE in the germline V gene. The CDR3 sequence is 17 residues long. The CDR3 protein is CASSLGAGAPSNQPQHF.

The rearrangement uses TRBV2 and TRBJ2-3; lacking DNA, the TRBD2 call made by TCRdb goes unchecked. CDR1 SNHLY and CDR2 FYNNEI come from the germline V gene. The CDR3 contains 13 residues. Here the CDR3 reads CAGERLETDTQYF.

This rearrangement joins TRBV6-2 or TRBV6-3 to TRBJ2-2; TCRdb gives TRBD1 as the D gene, but with no DNA this cannot be confirmed. The CDR3 consists of 15 residues. The germline CDR1 and CDR2 sequences are MNHEY and SVGEGT. The CDR3 protein is CASSYPRVNTGELFF.

The chain couples TRBV5-1 to TRBJ2-2. CDR1 is SGHRS and CDR2 is YFSETQ in the germline V gene. The CDR3 spans 13 residues. CDR3 in amino acids: CASSLADTGELFF.

The chain carries TRBV5-1 and TRBJ2-1; TCRdb reports TRBD2, a call that lacks DNA to check it against. Per germline, CDR1 SGHRS and CDR2 YFSETQ. The CDR3 is 17 residues long. The CDR3 is CASSLPRLANSPVEQFF.

The chain has TRBV6-1 and TRBJ1-6; TCRdb designates TRBD1, a call that cannot be tested without DNA. Germline V gene data show CDR1 as MNHNS and CDR2 as SASEGT. This CDR3 contains 15 residues. CDR3 sequence reads: CASTGTGVYNSPLHF.